A selection of T cell receptor beta chains follows, all from one sample in a study of somatic mutations in cytotoxic T cells in rheumatoid arthritis. Here immunoSEQ multiplex PCR was the method, and the copy in TCRdb shows in-frame clones only, minus some. Counted here are under 20,000 clones, 65% to 80% occurring once; the ten biggest clones make up roughly 4.5%. The sample consisted of CD8+ T cells sorted from blood. These receptors were obtained from an adult with rheumatoid arthritis. Both conserved end residues are part of each CDR3. The order of the fields is clone size, V gene, D gene, J gene, CDR3 DNA, CDR3 protein. A D gene is named only where the DNA matches it firmly. Clone size is stated in some rows and not others, as once, few, many or a class when expanded.

.	TRBV5-6	TRBD2	TRBJ2-7	TGTGCCAGCAGCCCGGCGGGAGCCTACGAGCAGTACTTC	CASSPAGAYEQYF
.	TRBV12-5	.	TRBJ2-2	TGTGCTAGTGGTTTGGTACAGGGGAACACCGGGGAGCTGTTTTTT	CASGLVQGNTGELFF
.	TRBV9	TRBD2	TRBJ2-1	TGTGCCAGCAGCGAGAGGCAGGGACTAGCCAATGAGCAGTTCTTC	CASSERQGLANEQFF
.	TRBV7-2	TRBD1	TRBJ2-7	TGTGCCAGCAGCTTAGTCAGGGGGCCCGAGCAGTACTTC	CASSLVRGPEQYF
.	TRBV6-5	TRBD2	TRBJ2-7	TGTGCCAGCAGTTTCGGGACTAGTTCCTACGAGCAGTACTTC	CASSFGTSSYEQYF
.	TRBV6-1	.	TRBJ1-5	TGTGCCAGCCTGGGGGATCAGCCCCAGCATTTT	CASLGDQPQHF
.	TRBV5-6	.	TRBJ2-7	TGTGCCAGCAGCTTGGCCGGGGCAGCCTACGAGCAGTACTTC	CASSLAGAAYEQYF
.	TRBV27	.	TRBJ2-7	TGTGCCAGCAGCCCCGTCGGGTCCTACGAGCAGTACTTC	CASSPVGSYEQYF
.	TRBV6-5	TRBD1	TRBJ1-2	TGTGCCAGCAGTCAGGACAGGGAGTATGGCTACACCTTC	CASSQDREYGYTF
once	TRBV27	.	TRBJ1-4	TGTGCCAGCAGCCTAGGACAGTCTAATGAAAAACTGTTTTTT	CASSLGQSNEKLFF
.	TRBV9	TRBD1	TRBJ2-7	TGTGCCAGCAGCTCCCGGACAGGGGTGCGCGAGCAGTACTTC	CASSSRTGVREQYF
.	TRBV5-6	.	TRBJ1-2	TGTGCCAGCAGCTTGGACGGGAGGGAGGGTGGACCTGGCTACACCTTC	CASSLDGREGGPGYTF